The following is a T cell receptor beta chain sequence with its context. Its antigen is currently unknown. The CDR3 runs to 14 residues. Per the germline V gene, CDR1 is SGHTA and CDR2 is FQGNSA. Trimming left V 5 bases short and J 1 base short, with 9 bases between. These data belong to a study of T cell responses to AZD1222 COVID-19 vaccine. Study-level points and caveats: White British donors predominated, females outnumbered males, and clonal diversity was possibly underestimated.

Here immunoSEQ multiplex PCR was the method, and the copy in TCRdb shows in-frame clones only, minus some. Of roughly 150,000 clones listed, 85% to 90% are singletons. This TCR derives from an adult who received the AZD1222 COVID-19 vaccine. This sequence joins TRBV7-2 and TRBJ1-5; the D is unclear. The sample here was peripheral blood, taken 28 days after the second AZD1222 dose. The CDR3: CASSPGSSNQPQHF. The CDR3 DNA sequence: TGTGCCAGCAGCCCCGGGAGCAGCAATCAGCCCCAGCATTTT. Full variable domain (outside the CDR3, taken from reference TRBV7-2 and TRBJ1-5): GAGVSQSPSNKVTEKGKDVELRCDPISGHTALYWYRQSLGQGLEFLIYFQGNSAPDKSGLPSDRFSAERTGGSVSTLTIQRTQQEDSAVYLCASSPGSSNQPQHFGDGTRLSIL.